This T cell receptor (beta chain) derives from a study of human T cells and chemical hapten exposure. About the research overall: Slight differences in pooled library volume were the main source of varying TCR yields across samples.

Per germline, CDR1 SGHKS and CDR2 YYEKEE (reference sequence). Trimming removed 4 bases from V and 0 bases from J; junction bases left unmatched: 6. This CDR3 comprises 17 residues. It was unfractionated whole blood from which total RNA was extracted. The study's library attached unique molecular identifiers to single cDNA molecules. TCRdb reprocessed the 5' RACE reads with MiXCR, giving one entry per CDR3 protein. The sample has tens of thousands of distinct CDR3 sequences; approximately 15% are singletons. The chain couples TRBV5-5 to TRBJ2-3; TRBD2 aligns across 12 bases. The TCR originated in a female donor in good health. CDR3 nucleotides: TGTGCCAGCAGCCGCGGACTAGCGGGGTTGAGCACAGATACGCAGTATTTT. It translates to CASSRGLAGLSTDTQYF.